This T cell receptor beta chain came from a study of response to subunit inactivated influenza vaccine. This clonotype was seen ten or more times. Antigen unknown. Regarding the study as a whole: Every seasonal influenza vaccination brings in few new T cells, the authors suggested.

V was pared by 6 bases and J by 0 bases, with 12 bases between. Germline V gene sequence: CDR1 SEHNR, CDR2 FQNEAQ (reference sequence). The CDR3 totals 15 residues. TCRdb itself ran the RT-PCR reads through MiXCR, one entry per CDR3 protein. Of under 950,000 distinct CDR3 sequences listed, 21% are singletons. The receptor was derived from a man aged 50 to 59 who received an inactivated influenza vaccine. Sequences were derived from PBMCs from blood, sampled approximately 5 days after vaccination. V usage is TRBV7-9 and J usage is TRBJ2-1; no definite D call. The CDR3 region is CASRAQSSSYNEQFF. The CDR3 region has the DNA TGTGCCAGCAGGGCACAGTCTAGCTCCTACAATGAGCAGTTCTTC.